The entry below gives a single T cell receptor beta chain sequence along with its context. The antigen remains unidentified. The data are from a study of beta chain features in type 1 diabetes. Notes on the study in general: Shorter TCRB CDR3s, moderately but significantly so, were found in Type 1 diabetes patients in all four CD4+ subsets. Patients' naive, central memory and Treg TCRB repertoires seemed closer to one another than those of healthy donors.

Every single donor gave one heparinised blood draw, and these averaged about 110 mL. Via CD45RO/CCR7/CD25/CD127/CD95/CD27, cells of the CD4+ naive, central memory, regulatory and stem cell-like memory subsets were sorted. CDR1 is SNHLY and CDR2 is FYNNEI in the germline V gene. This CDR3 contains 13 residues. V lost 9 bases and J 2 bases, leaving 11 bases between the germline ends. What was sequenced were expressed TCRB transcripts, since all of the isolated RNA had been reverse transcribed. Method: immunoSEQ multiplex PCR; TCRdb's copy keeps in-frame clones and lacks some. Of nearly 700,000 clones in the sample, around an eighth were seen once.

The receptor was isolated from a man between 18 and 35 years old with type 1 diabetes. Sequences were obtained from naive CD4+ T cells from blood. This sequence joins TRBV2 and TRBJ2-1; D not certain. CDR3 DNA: TGTGCCAGGAGGACCGAACCCTACAATGAGCAGTTCTTC. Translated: CARRTEPYNEQFF.